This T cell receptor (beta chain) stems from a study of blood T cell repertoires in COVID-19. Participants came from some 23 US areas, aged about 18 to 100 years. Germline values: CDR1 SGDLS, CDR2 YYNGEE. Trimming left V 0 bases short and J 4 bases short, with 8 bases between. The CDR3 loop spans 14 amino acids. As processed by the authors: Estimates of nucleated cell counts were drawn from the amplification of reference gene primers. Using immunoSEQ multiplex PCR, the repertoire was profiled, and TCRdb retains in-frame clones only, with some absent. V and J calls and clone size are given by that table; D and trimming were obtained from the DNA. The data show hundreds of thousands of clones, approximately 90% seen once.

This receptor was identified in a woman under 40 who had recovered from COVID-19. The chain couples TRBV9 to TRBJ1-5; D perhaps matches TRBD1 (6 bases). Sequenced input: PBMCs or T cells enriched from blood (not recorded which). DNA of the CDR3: TGTGCCAGCAGCGTAGGGACAGCTAATCAGCCCCAGCATTTT. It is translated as CASSVGTANQPQHF.